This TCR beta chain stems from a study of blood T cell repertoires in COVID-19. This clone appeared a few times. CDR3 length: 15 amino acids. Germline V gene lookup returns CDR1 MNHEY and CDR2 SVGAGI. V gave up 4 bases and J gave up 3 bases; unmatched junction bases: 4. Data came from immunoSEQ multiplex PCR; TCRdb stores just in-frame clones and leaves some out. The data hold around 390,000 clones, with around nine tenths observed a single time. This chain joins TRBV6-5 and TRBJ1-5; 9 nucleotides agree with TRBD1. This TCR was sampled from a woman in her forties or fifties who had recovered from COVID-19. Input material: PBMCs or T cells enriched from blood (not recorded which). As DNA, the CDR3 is TGTGCCAGCAGTTCGGACAGGGGCGACAATCAGCCCCAGCATTTT. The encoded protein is CASSSDRGDNQPQHF.